This TCR beta chain was sequenced during a study of blood T cells in healthy people across ages (dated by TCRdb to between 2015 and 2016). Some background on the complete study: In model experiments, roughly one uniquely barcoded TCR beta cDNA molecule per two T cells was captured by template switching. To track age-related changes in TCR beta repertoire diversity, the study relied on deep sequencing normalized with unique cDNA molecular identifiers. The donors were divided into four age groups: young (average approximately 16 years), middle-aged (around 41), aged (62) and long-lived (roughly 86). To avoid experimental bias, donors of different ages were randomly spread across the sequencing lanes. Two additional independent replicas of 1 million unique cDNA reads from the same blood draw were analyzed for two donors (one aged 18 to 29 and one aged 80 or older).

As encoded in the germline V gene, CDR1 is MNHNS while CDR2 is SASEGT. Trimming takes 4 bases from V and 7 bases from J, and the germline ends sit 14 bases apart. The CDR3 has 13 residues if both end residues are counted. Only the CDR3 region is kept as DNA, spanning 39 bases read in frame from base 1. Systemically healthy Caucasian individuals from Russia, around 39 in total and aged about 6 to 90 years, were included as donors. Each donor gave approximately 9.3 milliliters of peripheral blood, collected into EDTA-treated Vacutainer tubes. Ficoll-Paque density-gradient centrifugation was used to isolate PBMCs, with at least 6 million per sample. Trizol reagent was used to extract total RNA from PBMCs, with at least 6 micrograms per sample. For every donor, flow cytometry on a PBMC aliquot measured the percentage of naive CD45RAhigh/CD27high T cells. The protocol used for the library was 5' RACE. Sequencing used an Illumina HiSeq 2500. A second about 7 to 12 cycle PCR used a sample-barcoded 5' primer and a J-beta primer mix. Each TCR beta cDNA molecule received a unique molecular identifier from a template-switch 5' adaptor carrying 12 random nucleotides. At least 2.5 million CDR3-containing paired-end reads were obtained from each sample. The Mint cDNA synthesis kit, primed by a TRBC-specific oligonucleotide, was used to synthesize first-strand cDNA from all RNA. All cDNA was treated with uracil-DNA glycosylase and then went through a first 18-cycle PCR with the universal primers M1SS and BC2_uni_R. As for the authors' bioinformatics: For normalization, 1 million high-quality reads were randomly selected from each sample, with every read carrying a distinct molecular identifier. Reads sharing molecular identifiers were discarded rather than binned into consensus sequences. CDR3 identification, clonotype clustering and error correction used MiTCR with a Q25 quality threshold and the strictest error-elimination algorithm. A nonparametric unseen species model using Euler transformation provided a lower-bound estimate of total TCR beta diversity. TCRdb applied fastp at Q25 and MiXCR to the public reads, then kept only in-frame beta chains. Merged by CDR3 protein, the rows form single entries marked with the most common genes and DNA. The authors' filters were not applied to this entry. The sample records some 1.4 million distinct CDR3 sequences, approximately 38% of which are singletons. The leading ten clones occupy approximately 7.9% of the sample.

Points the paper makes about the study in general: Estimates of total diversity based on one million sequenced T cells were regarded as lower bounds and as underestimates. Compared with the aged group, the long-lived group had more naive CD4+ T cells, fewer expanded clones and increased TCR diversity, a pattern suggesting age selection. Conclusive comparison of naive and antigen-experienced compartments was prevented by the profiling of bulk unsorted PBMCs. Observed TCR beta diversity per million T cells fell roughly linearly with age, and a significant reduction was already apparent by age around 40. Because donor CMV infection status was unknown, age-related changes in expanded clonotypes were potentially confounded. Observed TCR beta diversity correlated strongly with the percentage of naive T cells measured by flow cytometry.

With respect to this clonotype: This receptor's antigen is unknown. Without the conserved terminal phenylalanine or tryptophan, this CDR3 likely stems from a read error.

The TCR originated in a woman aged 18 to 35 in good health. Sample: blood. Rearrangement joined TRBV6-1 to TRBJ2-7; D gene: possibly TRBD1, on 6 matching bases. The CDR3 loop reads CASSARTGREQYL. The DNA sequence is TGTGCCAGCAGTGCACGAACAGGGAGAGAGCAGTACTTA.